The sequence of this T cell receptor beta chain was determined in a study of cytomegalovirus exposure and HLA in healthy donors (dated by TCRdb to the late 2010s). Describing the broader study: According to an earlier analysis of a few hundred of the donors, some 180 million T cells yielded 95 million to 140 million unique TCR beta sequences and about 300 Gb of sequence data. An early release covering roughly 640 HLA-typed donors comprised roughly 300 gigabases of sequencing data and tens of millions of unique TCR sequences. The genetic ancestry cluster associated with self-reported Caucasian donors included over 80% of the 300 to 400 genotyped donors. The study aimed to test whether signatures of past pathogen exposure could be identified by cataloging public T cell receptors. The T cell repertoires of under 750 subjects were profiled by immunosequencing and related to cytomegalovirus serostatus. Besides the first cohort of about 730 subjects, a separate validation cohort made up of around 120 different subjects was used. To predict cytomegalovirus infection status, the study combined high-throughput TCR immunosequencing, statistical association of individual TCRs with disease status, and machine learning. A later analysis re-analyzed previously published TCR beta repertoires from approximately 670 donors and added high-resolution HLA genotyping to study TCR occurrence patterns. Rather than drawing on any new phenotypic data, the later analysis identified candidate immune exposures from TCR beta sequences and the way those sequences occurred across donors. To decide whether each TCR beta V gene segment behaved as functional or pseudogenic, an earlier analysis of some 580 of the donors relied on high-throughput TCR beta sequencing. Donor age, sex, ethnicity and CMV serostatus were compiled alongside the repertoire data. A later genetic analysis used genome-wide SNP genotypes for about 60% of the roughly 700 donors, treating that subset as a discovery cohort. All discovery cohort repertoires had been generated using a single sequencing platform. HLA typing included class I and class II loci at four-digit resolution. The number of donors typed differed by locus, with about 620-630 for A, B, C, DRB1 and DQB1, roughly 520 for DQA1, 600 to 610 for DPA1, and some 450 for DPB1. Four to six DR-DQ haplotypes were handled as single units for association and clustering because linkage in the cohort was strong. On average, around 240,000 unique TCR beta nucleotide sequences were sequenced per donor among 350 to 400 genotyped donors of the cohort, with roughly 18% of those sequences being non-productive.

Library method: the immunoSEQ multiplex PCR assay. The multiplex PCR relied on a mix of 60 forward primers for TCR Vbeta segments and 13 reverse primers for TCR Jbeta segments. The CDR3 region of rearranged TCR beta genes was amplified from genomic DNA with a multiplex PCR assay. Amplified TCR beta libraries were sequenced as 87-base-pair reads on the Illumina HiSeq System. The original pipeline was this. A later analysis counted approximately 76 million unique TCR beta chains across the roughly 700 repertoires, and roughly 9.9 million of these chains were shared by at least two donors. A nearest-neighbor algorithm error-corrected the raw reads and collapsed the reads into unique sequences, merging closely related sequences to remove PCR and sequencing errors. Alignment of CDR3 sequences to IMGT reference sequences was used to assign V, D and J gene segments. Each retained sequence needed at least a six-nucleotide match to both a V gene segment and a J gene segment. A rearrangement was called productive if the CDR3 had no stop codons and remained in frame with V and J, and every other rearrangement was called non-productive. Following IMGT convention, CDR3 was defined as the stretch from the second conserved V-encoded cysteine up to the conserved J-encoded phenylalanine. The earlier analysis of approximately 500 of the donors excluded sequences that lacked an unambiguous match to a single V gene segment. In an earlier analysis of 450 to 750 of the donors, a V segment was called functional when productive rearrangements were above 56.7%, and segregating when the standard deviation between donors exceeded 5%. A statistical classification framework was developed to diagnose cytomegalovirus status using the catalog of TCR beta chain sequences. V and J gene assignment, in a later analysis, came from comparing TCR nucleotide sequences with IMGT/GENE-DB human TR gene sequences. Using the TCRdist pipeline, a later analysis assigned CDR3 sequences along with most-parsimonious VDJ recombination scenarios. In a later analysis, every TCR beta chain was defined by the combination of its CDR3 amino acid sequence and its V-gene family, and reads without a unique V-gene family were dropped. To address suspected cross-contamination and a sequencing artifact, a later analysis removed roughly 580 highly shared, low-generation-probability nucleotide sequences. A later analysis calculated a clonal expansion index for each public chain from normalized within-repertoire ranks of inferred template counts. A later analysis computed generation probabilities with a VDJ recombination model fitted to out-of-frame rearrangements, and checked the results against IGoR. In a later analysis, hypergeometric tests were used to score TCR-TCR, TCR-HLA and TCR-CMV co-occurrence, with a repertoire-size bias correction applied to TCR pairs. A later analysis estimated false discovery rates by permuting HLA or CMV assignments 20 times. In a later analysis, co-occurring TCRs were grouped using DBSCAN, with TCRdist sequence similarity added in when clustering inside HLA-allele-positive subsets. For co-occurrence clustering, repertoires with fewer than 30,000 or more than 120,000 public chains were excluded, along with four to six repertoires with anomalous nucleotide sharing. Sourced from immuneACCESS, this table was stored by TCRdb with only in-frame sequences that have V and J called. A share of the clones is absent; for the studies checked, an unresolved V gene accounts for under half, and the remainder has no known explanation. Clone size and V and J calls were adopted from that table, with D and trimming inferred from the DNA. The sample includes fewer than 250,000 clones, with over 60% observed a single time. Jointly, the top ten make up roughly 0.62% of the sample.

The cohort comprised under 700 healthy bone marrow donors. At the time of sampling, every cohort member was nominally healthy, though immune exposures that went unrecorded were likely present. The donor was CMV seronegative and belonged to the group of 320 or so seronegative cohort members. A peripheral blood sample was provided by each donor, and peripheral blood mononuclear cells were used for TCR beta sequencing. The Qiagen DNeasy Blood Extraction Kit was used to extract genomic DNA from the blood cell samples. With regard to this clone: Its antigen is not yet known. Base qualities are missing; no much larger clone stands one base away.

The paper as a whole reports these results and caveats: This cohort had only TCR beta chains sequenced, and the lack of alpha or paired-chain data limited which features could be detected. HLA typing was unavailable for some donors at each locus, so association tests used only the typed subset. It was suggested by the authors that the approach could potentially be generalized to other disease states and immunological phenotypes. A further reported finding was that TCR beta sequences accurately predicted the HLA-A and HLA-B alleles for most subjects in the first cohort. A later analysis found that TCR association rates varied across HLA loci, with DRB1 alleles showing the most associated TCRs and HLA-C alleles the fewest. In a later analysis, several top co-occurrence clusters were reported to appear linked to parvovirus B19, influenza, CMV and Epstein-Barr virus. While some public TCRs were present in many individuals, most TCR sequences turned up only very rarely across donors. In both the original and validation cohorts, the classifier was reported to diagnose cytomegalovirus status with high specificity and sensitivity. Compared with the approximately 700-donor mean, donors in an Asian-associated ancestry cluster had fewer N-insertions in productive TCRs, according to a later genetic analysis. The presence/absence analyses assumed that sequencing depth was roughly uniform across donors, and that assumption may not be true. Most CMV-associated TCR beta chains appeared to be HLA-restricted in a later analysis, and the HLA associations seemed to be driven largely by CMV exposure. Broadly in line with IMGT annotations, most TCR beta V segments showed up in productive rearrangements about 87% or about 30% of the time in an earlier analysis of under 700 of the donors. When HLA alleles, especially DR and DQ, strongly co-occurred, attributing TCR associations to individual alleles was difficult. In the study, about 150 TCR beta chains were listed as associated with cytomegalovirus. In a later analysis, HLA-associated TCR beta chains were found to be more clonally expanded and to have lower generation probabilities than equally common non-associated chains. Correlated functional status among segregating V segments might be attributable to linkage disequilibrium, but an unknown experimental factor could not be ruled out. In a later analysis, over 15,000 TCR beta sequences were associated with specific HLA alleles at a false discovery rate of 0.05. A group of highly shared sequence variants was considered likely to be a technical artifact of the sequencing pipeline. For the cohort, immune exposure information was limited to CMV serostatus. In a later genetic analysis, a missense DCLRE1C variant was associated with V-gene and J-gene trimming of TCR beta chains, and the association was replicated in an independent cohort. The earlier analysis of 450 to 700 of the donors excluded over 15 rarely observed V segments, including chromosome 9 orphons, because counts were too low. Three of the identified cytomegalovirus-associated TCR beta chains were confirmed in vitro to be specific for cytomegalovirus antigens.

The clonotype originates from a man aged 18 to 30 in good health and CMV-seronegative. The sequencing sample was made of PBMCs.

The CDR3 amino acid sequence is: CASKLSGRPFHEQFF. In nucleotides, the sequence is TGTGCCAGCAAGCTCAGCGGGAGACCATTCCATGAGCAGTTCTTC. The rearranged chain carries TRBV28 and TRBJ2-1, and TRBD2 matches 8 of the central bases. Trimmed from V: 7 bases; trimmed from J: 8 bases; junction bases lacking a gene match: 13. The CDR3 goes from the cysteine to the phenylalanine over 15 residues. Only CDR3 DNA is held: 45 bases, read in frame from base 1. Reading the germline V gene gives CDR1 MDHEN and CDR2 SYDVKM.